These 27 T cell receptor beta chains came from one sample sequenced in a study of blood T cells in healthy people across ages. Alongside a J-beta primer mix, a sample-barcoded 5' primer served in a second PCR lasting about 7 to 11 cycles. TCRdb called the 5' RACE reads again in MiXCR, with one record for every CDR3 protein. The data hold 730,000 or so distinct CDR3 sequences, with roughly 45% observed a single time. Sequences were obtained from blood. The receptors originated from a woman aged 55-69 years in good health.

There are a few counts of this clonotype. The chain links TRBV20-1 to TRBJ2-5; maybe TRBD1 (5 bases). The CDR3 is made up of 10 amino acids. CDR1 and CDR2 (germline): DFQATT, SNEGSKA (reference sequence). Between the trimmed V and J ends, which lost 7 bases and 4 bases, there was a span of 7 bases. CDR3 residues: CSGQGETQYF. As DNA, the CDR3 is TGCAGTGGTCAGGGAGAGACCCAGTACTTC.

The genes are TRBV29-1 and TRBJ2-3, with D perhaps TRBD2 (7 bases). Trimming took off 3 bases at V and 1 base at J, with 14 bases between the two ends. The CDR3 is 15 amino acids. Germline V gives CDR1 SQVTM, CDR2 ANQGSEA. As DNA, the CDR3 is TGCAGCGTTGATGGGCTGGGGGGGCGCACAGATACGCAGTATTTT. Protein sequence: CSVDGLGGRTDTQYF.

This clonotype was observed a single time. Just one base apart from a much larger clone, this may be a read error. V gene TRBV12-3 or TRBV12-4 combines with J gene TRBJ1-2, with TRBD1 matching 7 bases. The CDR3 consists of 14 residues. CDR3 nucleotides: TGTGCCAGCAGTGTAGCACCAACAGGGGATGGCTACACCTTC. As protein: CASSVAPTGDGYTF.

This clonotype was seen once. This may come from a read error, since a much larger clone is one base off. The chain couples TRBV6-2 or TRBV6-3 to TRBJ2-4, with TRBD2 matching over 9 bases. This CDR3 comprises 15 residues. V shed 8 bases and J 6 bases; nucleotides not matched to a gene: 11. From germline, CDR1 is MNHEY and CDR2 SVGEGT. CDR3 nucleotides: TGTGCCAGCGGTTTTAGCGGGAGCTCGGGAAACATTCAGTACTTC. This encodes CASGFSGSSGNIQYF.

The gene calls are TRBV2 and TRBJ2-5, with D possibly matching TRBD1 (6 bases). The CDR3 covers 13 residues. The V end lost 7 bases, the J end lost 2 bases, and 11 bases lay between the germline ends. Looked up from germline, CDR1 is SNHLY and CDR2 is FYNNEI. CDR3: CASTADRQETQYF. In nucleotides, the CDR3 is TGTGCCAGCACAGCGGACAGACAAGAGACCCAGTACTTC.

This rearrangement joins TRBV28 to TRBJ2-5, with 15 bases that match TRBD2. Trimming at V came to 5 bases and at J to 11 bases, leaving 15 bases not matched to a gene. The CDR3 is 17 amino acids. CDR1 and CDR2 (germline): MDHEN, SYDVKM. The CDR3 sequence: CASSIPGLAGGPGEQYF. For the CDR3, the DNA is TGTGCCAGCAGTATCCCCGGACTAGCGGGAGGGCCCGGTGAGCAGTACTTC. The whole variable domain, remainder taken from reference TRBV28 and TRBJ2-5, is DVKVTQSSRYLVKRTGEKVFLECVQDMDHENMFWYRQDPGLGLRLIYFSYDVKMKEKGDIPEGYSVSREKKERFSLILESASTNQTSMYLCASSIPGLAGGPGEQYFGPGTRLLVL.

This clonotype showed up just once. The CDR3 loop reads CASRDTKGGGLPNSYEQYF. The CDR3 nucleotides are TGTGCCAGCAGGGACACCAAAGGGGGAGGGCTCCCAAATTCCTACGAGCAGTACTTC. V gene TRBV2 combines with J gene TRBJ2-4; weak D call: TRBD2 (7 bases). TRBJ2-7 matches the DNA end more closely, so the J call is doubtful. The CDR3 runs 19 residues. Germline V gene sequence: CDR1 SNHLY, CDR2 FYNNEI.

The J gene is TRBJ2-3, the V gene TRBV27; unclear D gene. Germline V CDR1 and CDR2: MNHEY, SMNVEV (reference sequence). This CDR3 contains 14 residues. Trimming took off 6 bases at V and 2 bases at J, with 12 bases between the two ends. This CDR3 reads CASRAFLVTDTQYF. CDR3 in DNA: TGTGCCAGCAGGGCCTTCTTAGTCACAGATACGCAGTATTTT.

V and J are TRBV15 and TRBJ2-3, with D tentatively TRBD1 (6 bases). Germline-derived CDR1 and CDR2 are LNHNV and YYDKDF (reference sequence). The CDR3 runs to 14 residues. Trimming stripped 6 bases from V and 5 bases from J, with 15 bases between. CDR3: CATRKQGLLDTQYF. The DNA for the CDR3 is TGTGCCACCAGAAAACAGGGTCTTTTAGATACGCAGTATTTT.

This clonotype was counted between two and nine times. The gene calls are TRBV6-1 and TRBJ1-2; no reliable D call. The CDR3 sequence is 15 residues long. Germline CDR1 reads MNHNS; CDR2 reads SASEGT. Trimming took off 6 bases at V and 2 bases at J, with 16 bases between the two ends. CDR3 protein: CASRVPGSLNYGYTF. In DNA, the CDR3 is TGTGCCAGCAGAGTACCGGGCAGCCTGAACTATGGCTACACCTTC.

This clonotype was detected a few times. The V and J genes are TRBV24-1 and TRBJ2-5; a weak D match, TRBD1 (7 bases). V gave up 3 bases and J gave up 5 bases, with 12 bases separating them. Germline V gives CDR1 KGHDR, CDR2 SFDVKD. The CDR3 runs 14 residues. This CDR3 is CATSDRSGGETQYF. The CDR3 DNA is TGTGCCACCAGTGATAGGTCAGGGGGGGAGACCCAGTACTTC.

The CDR3 DNA reads as TGTGCCAGCAGTGGGGGACAGGGGAGTTACGAGCAGTACTTC. Translation gives CASSGGQGSYEQYF. The genes are TRBV6-2 or TRBV6-3 and TRBJ2-7; 10 bases map to TRBD1. The CDR3 loop spans 14 amino acids. The V segment lost 5 bases and the J segment 4 bases; nucleotides outside the gene matches: 5. Germline V gene data show CDR1 as MNHEY and CDR2 as SVGEGT.

This clonotype was seen a single time. This chain connects TRBV18 to TRBJ2-5; possibly TRBD1 for D (5 bases). This CDR3 is 14 amino acids long. The V end was cut by 4 bases, the J end by 0 bases, with 9 bases between. Per germline, CDR1 KGHSH and CDR2 LQKENI. CDR3 bases: TGTGCCAGCTCACGGGGCGCTGACCAAGAGACCCAGTACTTC. Its translation: CASSRGADQETQYF.

This clonotype was detected only once. One junction end disagrees with the germline gene, perhaps due to a read error. The chain joins TRBV5-1 to TRBJ2-5; D uncertain. The CDR3 length is 15 residues. Germline V lookup: CDR1 SGHRS, CDR2 YFSETQ. The CDR3 bases are TGCGCCAGTAGCTCAAAGGTGGCAATCCAAGAGACCCAGTACTTC. Translating it yields CASSSKVAIQETQYF.

This clonotype was detected a few times. The genes are TRBV2 and TRBJ1-1, with D perhaps matching TRBD1 (5 bases). V was shortened by 4 bases and J by 3 bases, with 9 bases between the two germline ends. CDR1 is SNHLY and CDR2 is FYNNEI in the germline V gene. CDR3 size: 13 residues. This chain's CDR3 is CASSGTRDTEAFF. The CDR3 DNA is TGTGCCAGCAGTGGGACAAGGGACACTGAAGCTTTCTTT.

This clonotype was counted ten times or more. This chain uses TRBV24-1 with TRBJ2-1; D remains unclear. CDR1 and CDR2 (germline): KGHDR, SFDVKD. V gave up 1 base and J gave up 7 bases, with 4 bases separating them. The CDR3 loop spans 12 amino acids. CDR3 sequence: CATSDFGNEQFF. The CDR3 DNA is TGTGCCACCAGTGATTTCGGTAATGAGCAGTTCTTC.

The chain links TRBV7-6 to TRBJ1-1, with 7 positions matching TRBD1. V lost 6 bases, J lost 1 base, and 5 bases stayed unmatched. The germline gives CDR1 SGHVS, CDR2 FNYEAQ. The CDR3 spans 14 residues. CDR3: CASSPTGPNTEAFF. DNA of the CDR3: TGTGCCAGCAGTCCGACAGGGCCGAACACTGAAGCTTTCTTT.

This clonotype has just one count. The chain joins TRBV7-2 to TRBJ2-7; 10 bases align to TRBD2. TRBJ2-5 matches the DNA end more closely, so the J call is doubtful. CDR1 SGHTA and CDR2 FQGNSA come from the germline V gene. This CDR3 is built from 16 residues. The CDR3 DNA sequence: TGTGCCAGCAGCTTAGCGTTAACTAGCGGGGTTGAGACCCAGTACTTC. Translation gives CASSLALTSGVETQYF.

In this sample, this clonotype turned up a few times. J is TRBJ1-4 and V is TRBV29-1; a possible D gene is TRBD1 (5 bases). The V gene's germline CDR1 is SQVTM and CDR2 ANQGSEA. The CDR3 extends over 14 amino acids. Between the trimmed V and J ends, which lost 0 bases and 7 bases, there was a span of 12 bases. CDR3 DNA sequence: TGCAGCGTTGAAGAGGAAAGGGGACGTGAAAAACTGTTTTTT. Amino acid sequence: CSVEEERGREKLFF.

This clonotype has a handful of counts. CDR3 in DNA: TGTGCCATCAGTGACACGGCGGTAGCGGGGCAAGAGACCCAGTACTTC. It codes for CAISDTAVAGQETQYF. V is TRBV10-3 and J is TRBJ2-5; 8 bases are a match to TRBD2. The CDR3 spans 16 residues. V lost 3 bases, J lost 2 bases, and 8 bases stayed unmatched. Per germline, CDR1 ENHRY and CDR2 SYGVKD.

This clonotype has just a few counts. The rearrangement links TRBV29-1 to TRBJ2-5, with 7 nucleotides matching TRBD1. The germline CDR1 and CDR2 sequences are SQVTM and ANQGSEA. The CDR3 has 17 amino acids. Losses at the gene ends were 7 bases for V and 1 base for J; bases not matched to a gene: 18. In DNA form, the CDR3 reads TGCAGCGCATCCCCTGGGAGACAACAGGGGTTCCAAGAGACCCAGTACTTC. The encoded protein is CSASPGRQQGFQETQYF.

There are many counts of this clonotype. CDR3 amino acids: CASSAPGQGAFF. The CDR3 bases are TGTGCCAGCAGTGCCCCTGGACAGGGAGCTTTCTTT. The V gene is TRBV6-5, the J gene TRBJ1-1; 8 bases agree with TRBD1. The germline CDR1 and CDR2 sequences are MNHEY and SVGAGI. The CDR3 loop spans 12 amino acids. V was pared by 5 bases and J by 10 bases, with 6 bases of the junction left unmatched.

The CDR3 DNA follows: TGTGCCAGCAGAGTGGCTGGGGCCAACGTCCTGACTTTC. Translated: CASRVAGANVLTF. The chain carries TRBV6-5 and TRBJ2-6; D not resolved. Germline-derived CDR1 and CDR2 are MNHEY and SVGAGI. This CDR3 comprises 13 residues. V lost 6 bases to trimming and J lost 2 bases, with 5 bases between them.

This clonotype came up once. This chain connects TRBV27 to TRBJ1-2, with D unresolved. The germline V and J ends were trimmed by 6 bases and 5 bases, with 13 bases remaining between them. The CDR3 totals 13 residues. From germline, CDR1 is MNHEY and CDR2 SMNVEV (reference sequence). The CDR3 is CASRTALSYGYTF. CDR3 DNA sequence: TGTGCCAGCAGAACCGCCTTGTCGTATGGCTACACCTTC.

This clonotype was observed many times. The V and J genes are TRBV20-1 and TRBJ2-1, with D possibly matching TRBD2 (6 bases). The ends were cut back, 3 bases at V and 0 bases at J, with 15 bases in the middle. The germline CDR1 and CDR2 sequences are DFQATT and SNEGSKA (reference sequence). The CDR3 covers 16 residues. CDR3: CSASGGGSGSYNEQFF. The CDR3 DNA reads TGCAGTGCTAGCGGTGGTGGTAGCGGCTCCTACAATGAGCAGTTCTTC.

The rearrangement uses TRBV6-5 and TRBJ1-2; TRBD1 might be the D (5 bases). Germline CDR1 MNHEY, CDR2 SVGAGI. The CDR3 is made up of 15 amino acids. Trimming cost V 0 bases and J 3 bases, with 11 bases left between them. CDR3 region: CASSYSFVGDYGYTF. The CDR3 DNA reads as TGTGCCAGCAGTTACTCATTCGTGGGGGACTATGGCTACACCTTC.

V usage is TRBV28 and J usage is TRBJ2-7; the D is unclear. V lost 2 bases and J 6 bases, leaving 14 bases between the germline ends. Germline assignment: CDR1 MDHEN and CDR2 SYDVKM. This CDR3 region has 14 residues. Here the CDR3 DNA reads TGTGCCAGCAGTTTACTAGGGTGGCAAGGCGAGCAGTACTTC. It encodes CASSLLGWQGEQYF.